This TCR beta chain comes out of a study of blood T cells in healthy people across ages (dated by TCRdb to the mid-2010s). Regarding the research as a whole: In model experiments, template switching captured about one uniquely barcoded TCR beta cDNA molecule for every two T cells. The study measured age-related changes in TCR beta repertoire diversity using deep sequencing normalized with unique cDNA molecular identifiers. Using the same blood draw, the study looked at two additional independent replicas of 1 million unique cDNA reads for two donors, one aged 18 to 30 and the other aged 80 or older. The donors were split into four age groups: young (average around 15 years), middle-aged (39), aged (approximately 60) and long-lived (about 82). To avoid experimental bias, donors of different ages were spread randomly across the sequencing lanes.

V is shortened by 7 bases, J by 5 bases, and the region joining them spans 12 bases. Inclusive of the bounding cysteine and phenylalanine, the CDR3 is 14 residues long. The DNA shown is the 42-base CDR3, in frame from base 1. CDR1 and CDR2 are read off the germline V gene as SNHLY and FYNNEI. Library preparation employed 5' RACE. The reads were generated on an Illumina HiSeq 2500. A second PCR of about 6 to 11 cycles was run with a J-beta primer mix and a sample-barcoded 5' primer. A template-switch 5' adaptor carrying 12 random nucleotides introduced a unique molecular identifier onto each TCR beta cDNA molecule. At least 2.5 million CDR3-containing paired-end reads were obtained from each sample. First-strand cDNA was synthesized from all RNA with the Mint cDNA synthesis kit, primed by a TRBC-specific oligonucleotide. After uracil-DNA glycosylase treatment, a first 18-cycle PCR used universal primers M1SS and BC2_uni_R on all cDNA. Concerning the study's data processing: Each sample was normalized by randomly selecting 1 million high-quality reads, each carrying a distinct molecular identifier. Reads sharing molecular identifiers were discarded rather than binned into consensus sequences. MiTCR, with a Q25 quality threshold and the strictest error-elimination algorithm, was used for CDR3 identification, clonotype clustering and error correction. A nonparametric unseen species model with Euler transformation was used to estimate a lower bound on total TCR beta diversity. In-frame beta chains were kept once TCRdb had trimmed the public reads at Q25 with fastp and called clones with MiXCR. Every CDR3 protein is listed once, alongside the most common genes and DNA of its rows. TCRdb, not the original authors, processed these V and J calls. The sample table lists approximately 820,000 distinct CDR3 sequences, 44% of them with a count of one. The ten largest make up about 21% of the sample.

A note on this clonotype: No cognate antigen has been identified for it. Within one base of it there is no much larger clone, and no base qualities were kept.

The 39 donors, aged roughly 6 to 90 years, were systemically healthy Caucasian individuals from Russia. Each donor gave around 9 milliliters of peripheral blood, collected into EDTA-treated Vacutainer tubes. Ficoll-Paque density-gradient centrifugation was used to isolate PBMCs, with at least 6.5 million per sample. Trizol reagent was used to extract total RNA from the PBMCs, yielding at least 5.5 micrograms per sample. For every donor, an aliquot of PBMCs went through flow cytometry to measure the percentages of naive CD45RAhigh/CD27high T cells. What the research found in general, with its limitations: Because profiling used bulk unsorted PBMCs, naive and antigen-experienced compartments could not be compared conclusively. Estimates of total diversity from one million sequenced T cells were regarded as lower bounds and underestimates. Compared with the aged group, the long-lived group had more naive CD4+ T cells, fewer expanded clones and increased TCR diversity, suggesting age selection. Because the CMV infection status of the donors was unknown, age-related changes in expanded clonotypes may potentially have been confounded. Observed TCR beta diversity per million T cells fell roughly linearly with age, and a significant reduction was already apparent by age around 39. There was a strong correlation between observed TCR beta diversity and the percentage of naive T cells measured by flow cytometry.

The TCR originated in a man aged 55 to 70 in good health. Specimen: blood. The chain was built from TRBV2 and TRBJ1-6; the D gene remains uncertain. The CDR3 region has the sequence CASTVTQNNSPLHF. The DNA reads TGTGCCAGCACCGTGACACAGAATAATTCACCCCTCCACTTT.